The table lists the clone carrying this TCR beta chain with many counts. Antigen: not known. The second PCR ran about 6 to 11 cycles with a sample-barcoded 5' primer and J-beta primers. Each TCR beta cDNA got a 12-nucleotide random molecular identifier. Individual samples furnished no less than 2.5 million CDR3-containing paired-end reads apiece. TCRdb processed the 5' RACE reads anew with MiXCR; each CDR3 protein has one entry. The data contain approximately 940,000 distinct CDR3 sequences, about 48% of them singletons. These data come from a study of blood T cells in healthy people across ages. In the study overall: Template switching captured about one barcoded beta molecule per two T cells.

Germline trimming cut 7 bases from V and 6 bases from J; bases unmatched to any gene: 4. The CDR3 is 12 residues long. CDR1 is SGHRS, CDR2 YFSETQ, per germline. Study-wide findings and caveats: The unknown donor CMV status may have confounded expanded clonotype changes.

The sequenced sample was blood. This TCR derives from a man aged 25 to 40 in good health. The rearrangement joins TRBV5-1 to TRBJ2-1, with 7 positions matching TRBD2. The CDR3 DNA follows: TGCGCCAGCTGGGAGGGGAGCAATGAGCAGTTCTTC. It yields the protein CASWEGSNEQFF.